The 32 T cell receptor beta chains in this list originate from one sample, sequenced in a study of radiation and T cells in renal cell carcinoma. Time point reported: blood 4 weeks post-SBRT, at nephrectomy. The treatment is: 15 Gy SBRT to primary tumor, nephrectomy 4 weeks later. Assay: immunoSEQ multiplex PCR; the TCRdb copy retains only in-frame clones and omits some. The sample has about 150,000 clones; approximately 86% are singletons. The specimen was blood, collected from a patient whose treatment included radiotherapy and nephrectomy. All receptors derive from a woman aged 50 to 60 with renal cell carcinoma.

The chain uses TRBV6-5 and TRBJ2-7, with 10 bases that match TRBD1. The germline CDR1 and CDR2 sequences are MNHEY and SVGAGI. CDR3 length equals 15 residues. V lost 2 bases to trimming and J lost 5 bases; unmatched junction nucleotides: 6. The CDR3 DNA reads as TGTGCCAGCAGTTACCAAGACAGGGGGCGGCACGAGCAGTACTTC. It is translated as CASSYQDRGRHEQYF.

This clone was detected a few times. This sequence joins TRBV7-3 and TRBJ2-7; D unclear. V was shortened by 0 bases and J by 1 base, with 7 bases between the two germline ends. The CDR3 has 14 residues. CDR1 is SGHTA, CDR2 FQGTGA, per germline. The CDR3 DNA is TGTGCCAGCAGCTTAACGTATGTTTCCTACGAGCAGTACTTC. Its translation is CASSLTYVSYEQYF.

The J gene is TRBJ1-1, the V gene TRBV7-2, with a possible D match to TRBD1 (6 bases). V lost 7 bases to trimming and J lost 3 bases, with 15 bases between them. The germline gives CDR1 SGHTA, CDR2 FQGNSA. This CDR3 spans 14 amino acids. In nucleotides, the CDR3 is TGTGCCAGCACCTCTGGGGGGGCGCACACTGAAGCTTTCTTT. As protein: CASTSGGAHTEAFF.

The rearrangement links TRBV4-1 to TRBJ1-4; D is possibly TRBD1 (6 bases). CDR1 and CDR2 (germline): MGHRA, YSYEKL. The V gene lost 1 base and the J gene lost 5 bases, with 11 bases spanning the gap. This CDR3 has 15 amino acids. The CDR3 sequence: CASSQARTENEKLFF. The DNA for the CDR3 is TGCGCCAGCAGCCAAGCGCGGACAGAGAATGAAAAACTGTTTTTT.

This rearrangement joins TRBV10-1 to TRBJ1-1; the D gene is possibly TRBD1 (6 bases). CDR1 and CDR2 (germline): WNHNN, SYGVQD (reference sequence). The V and J ends lost 3 bases and 1 base respectively, with 9 bases between them. The CDR3 length is 14 residues. CDR3 sequence (DNA): TGCGCCAGCAGTGACCGGGGGCGGAACACTGAAGCTTTCTTT. Translating gives CASSDRGRNTEAFF.

The chain has TRBV7-2 and TRBJ2-1; D perhaps matches TRBD2 (6 bases). Germline V gene data show CDR1 as SGHTA and CDR2 as FQGNSA. The CDR3 runs to 18 residues. The V gene lost 5 bases and the J gene lost 1 base, with 21 bases spanning the gap. CDR3 bases: TGTGCCAGCAGCCTAACCCGGGGCGGGGTGGGTTCCTACAATGAGCAGTTCTTC. Its translation: CASSLTRGGVGSYNEQFF. The full variable domain, in which reference TRBV7-2 and TRBJ2-1 provide the parts outside the CDR3, is GAGVSQSPSNKVTEKGKDVELRCDPISGHTALYWYRQSLGQGLEFLIYFQGNSAPDKSGLPSDRFSAERTGGSVSTLTIQRTQQEDSAVYLCASSLTRGGVGSYNEQFFGPGTRLTVL.

The chain links TRBV19 to TRBJ1-5, with 9 nucleotides matching TRBD1. Germline V lookup: CDR1 LNHDA, CDR2 SQIVND (reference sequence). This CDR3 region has 16 residues. Losses at the gene ends were 4 bases for V and 7 bases for J; bases not matched to a gene: 11. The CDR3 region has the DNA TGTGCCAGTAGTACCACAGGGGGCAAGGGCATGCAGCCCCAGCATTTT. It yields the protein CASSTTGGKGMQPQHF.

The V and J genes are TRBV28 and TRBJ1-3; D is perhaps TRBD1 (5 bases). Germline loops: CDR1 MDHEN, CDR2 SYDVKM. This CDR3 contains 15 residues. Trimming shortened V by 3 bases and J by 3 bases, and 12 bases separated the two germline ends. The CDR3 sequence: CASSFRGEHGNTIYF. The CDR3 nucleotides are TGTGCCAGCAGTTTTCGGGGGGAACATGGAAACACCATATATTTT.

CDR3 bases: TGTGCAGCCACGGGGGGGGGTCGGCATAATTCACCCCTCCACTTT. Translated: CAATGGGRHNSPLHF. J is TRBJ1-6 and V is TRBV5-4; D possibly corresponds to TRBD1 (5 bases). The CDR3 spans 15 residues. The V gene's germline CDR1 is SGHNT and CDR2 YYREEE (reference sequence).

This chain connects TRBV19 to TRBJ1-1; 7 nucleotides align to TRBD1. V was clipped by 5 bases and J by 7 bases; unmatched bases: 4. The CDR3 is 12 amino acids. Germline-derived CDR1 and CDR2 are LNHDA and SQIVND (reference sequence). The CDR3 sequence: CASSVAGGEAFF. CDR3 nucleotide sequence: TGTGCCAGTAGTGTAGCAGGGGGTGAAGCTTTCTTT.

The rearrangement joins TRBV5-1 to TRBJ2-3; D gene unclear. Germline V lookup: CDR1 SGHRS, CDR2 YFSETQ. The CDR3 length is 12 residues. V lost 4 bases and J 5 bases, leaving 8 bases between the germline ends. DNA for the CDR3: TGCGCCAGCAGCGGGCCCGGAGATACGCAGTATTTT. As protein: CASSGPGDTQYF. The full variable domain, completed using reference TRBV5-1 and TRBJ2-3, is KAGVTQTPRYLIKTRGQQVTLSCSPISGHRSVSWYQQTPGQGLQFLFEYFSETQRNKGNFPGRFSGRQFSNSRSEMNVSTLELGDSALYLCASSGPGDTQYFGPGTRLTVL.

The V and J genes are TRBV27 and TRBJ2-7, with 7 bases that match TRBD2. The trim removed 8 bases at V and 2 bases at J, leaving 9 bases unmatched. There are 14 residues in the CDR3. Germline assignment: CDR1 MNHEY and CDR2 SMNVEV (reference sequence). The CDR3 DNA reads TGTGCCAGCGGCCCTACGGGGGGAACCTACGAGCAGTACTTC. This codes for CASGPTGGTYEQYF.

The chain is built from TRBV6-5 and TRBJ2-5; perhaps TRBD1 as D (6 bases). The germline gives CDR1 MNHEY, CDR2 SVGAGI. The V gene lost 2 bases and the J gene lost 5 bases, with 12 bases spanning the gap. The CDR3 totals 14 residues. Written as DNA, the CDR3 is TGTGCCAGCAGTTACCGAACAGGGTGGGAGACCCAGTACTTC. It yields the protein CASSYRTGWETQYF.

This clone appeared a few times. This rearrangement joins TRBV7-9 to TRBJ1-1; a possible D gene is TRBD1 (5 bases). Per the germline V gene, CDR1 is SEHNR and CDR2 is FQNEAQ (reference sequence). The CDR3 runs to 15 residues. V was pared by 7 bases and J by 4 bases, with 19 bases between. The CDR3 DNA sequence: TGTGCCAGCAACACCCGGGGGAGAAGGGGCACTGAAGCTTTCTTT. Amino acid sequence: CASNTRGRRGTEAFF.

The chain uses TRBV4-1 and TRBJ1-2; no clear D. V lost 0 bases and J 8 bases, leaving 7 bases between the germline ends. The CDR3 is 12 residues long. Germline V gives CDR1 MGHRA, CDR2 YSYEKL. For the CDR3, the DNA is TGCGCCAGCAGCCAAGATCGCCCGGGCTACACCTTC. Amino acid sequence: CASSQDRPGYTF.

The chain couples TRBV27 to TRBJ1-1, with D possibly matching TRBD1 (5 bases). This CDR3 spans 14 amino acids. Trimming took 2 bases from V and 3 from J, leaving 10 bases between them. Germline V gene sequence: CDR1 MNHEY, CDR2 SMNVEV (reference sequence). DNA of the CDR3: TGTGCCAGCAGTTTAGACAGACGTTACACTGAAGCTTTCTTT. Encoded protein: CASSLDRRYTEAFF.

This sequence joins TRBV9 and TRBJ1-2; weak D call: TRBD1 (6 bases). Germline assignment: CDR1 SGDLS and CDR2 YYNGEE. The CDR3 spans 13 residues. Trimming stripped 4 bases from V and 4 bases from J, with 11 bases between. The CDR3 reads CASSRGHLYGYTF. The CDR3 DNA reads TGTGCCAGCAGCCGGGGACACCTCTATGGCTACACCTTC.

This clone turned up a few times. The gene calls are TRBV10-3 and TRBJ2-7, with 7 bases aligning to TRBD1. The trim removed 0 bases at V and 5 bases at J, leaving 7 bases unmatched. CDR1 is ENHRY and CDR2 is SYGVKD in the germline V gene. The CDR3 length is 15 residues. The CDR3 here is CAISESDREVNEQYF. CDR3 DNA sequence: TGTGCCATCAGTGAGTCTGACAGGGAAGTAAACGAGCAGTACTTC.

In DNA form, the CDR3 reads TGTGCCAGCAGGTCGACTAGCGGGAGTTCAGAGACCCAGTACTTC. Translation: CASRSTSGSSETQYF. The chain recombines TRBV27 with TRBJ2-5; 12 positions match TRBD2. Germline V CDR1 and CDR2: MNHEY, SMNVEV (reference sequence). The CDR3 is made up of 15 amino acids. J lost 4 bases, V lost 6 bases, and 6 bases had no gene match.

The chain carries TRBV4-3 and TRBJ1-1, with 7 bases that match TRBD1. In germline, CDR1 is LGHNA, CDR2 YSLEER. The CDR3 loop spans 16 amino acids. Trimming removed 0 bases from V and 0 bases from J; junction bases left unmatched: 4. The CDR3 protein is CASSQEGQNLNTEAFF. The CDR3 DNA reads as TGCGCCAGCAGCCAAGAGGGACAGAACTTGAACACTGAAGCTTTCTTT.

The CDR3, as DNA: TGTGCCAGCAGCAACATACCCGGTCAGCCCCAGCATTTT. Protein: CASSNIPGQPQHF. The chain is built from TRBV7-2 and TRBJ1-5; D call uncertain. The CDR3 is 13 amino acids. CDR1 and CDR2 from the germline V gene are SGHTA and FQGNSA. V shed 5 bases and J shed 6 bases, with 11 bases lying between them.

This clone was counted once. This CDR3 is CASSAGDEQYF. The CDR3, as DNA: TGTGCCAGTAGTGCGGGGGACGAGCAGTACTTC. J is TRBJ2-7 and V is TRBV19; TRBD2 agrees at 7 bases. V lost 5 bases and J lost 5; bases outside the gene matches: 0. Germline lookup yields CDR1 LNHDA and CDR2 SQIVND (reference sequence). The CDR3 spans 11 residues.

J is TRBJ2-5 and V is TRBV4-1; unclear D gene. V lost 1 base, J lost 2 bases, and 11 bases lay in between. The germline CDR1 and CDR2 sequences are MGHRA and YSYEKL. The CDR3 totals 15 residues. DNA for the CDR3: TGCGCCAGCAGCCAAGCCGCCAGCCCACAAGAGACCCAGTACTTC. Protein: CASSQAASPQETQYF.

This clone has only a few counts. The rearrangement links TRBV15 to TRBJ1-1, with D tentatively TRBD1 (6 bases). V gave up 5 bases and J gave up 7 bases, with 11 bases separating them. This CDR3 region has 12 residues. CDR1 is LNHNV and CDR2 is YYDKDF in the germline V gene (reference sequence). The CDR3 sequence: CATSGTGSEAFF. The CDR3 DNA sequence: TGTGCCACCAGCGGAACAGGGAGTGAAGCTTTCTTT.

The sample holds many counts of this clone. Here the CDR3 reads CASSQGATGSTDTQYF. The CDR3 coding sequence is TGCGCCAGCAGCCAAGGTGCGACAGGGTCCACAGATACGCAGTATTTT. The chain couples TRBV4-1 to TRBJ2-3; 7 positions agree with TRBD1. V lost 1 base to trimming and J lost 2 bases; unmatched junction nucleotides: 6. The CDR3 contains 16 residues. The V gene's germline CDR1 is MGHRA and CDR2 YSYEKL.

V gene TRBV28 combines with J gene TRBJ1-1; D not certain. Trimming shortened V by 10 bases and J by 3 bases, and 12 bases separated the two germline ends. The CDR3 has 12 amino acids. Per germline, CDR1 MDHEN and CDR2 SYDVKM. CDR3 residues: CATLVGDTEAFF. CDR3 DNA: TGTGCCACCTTGGTCGGGGACACTGAAGCTTTCTTT.

The V gene is TRBV10-3, the J gene TRBJ2-5; 7 positions match TRBD1. The ends lost 0 bases at V and 3 bases at J; junction bases unmatched: 13. Germline V gives CDR1 ENHRY, CDR2 SYGVKD. The CDR3 is 18 amino acids. This CDR3 is CAISESIPGGLGKETQYF. The CDR3, as DNA: TGTGCCATCAGTGAGTCGATACCAGGGGGTTTGGGGAAAGAGACCCAGTACTTC.

The chain joins TRBV7-2 to TRBJ2-7; 7 nucleotides align to TRBD1. This CDR3 is built from 14 residues. The ends lost 7 bases at V and 0 bases at J; junction bases unmatched: 6. Germline V gene lookup returns CDR1 SGHTA and CDR2 FQGNSA. In nucleotides, the CDR3 is TGTGCCAGCAAAGGACAGGCCGCCTCCTACGAGCAGTACTTC. This sequence encodes CASKGQAASYEQYF.

This clone appeared once. The CDR3: CASSPLRTSGYEQYF. In nucleotides, the CDR3 is TGTGCCAGCAGCCCCCTTAGGACCAGCGGTTACGAGCAGTACTTC. V is TRBV7-2 and J is TRBJ2-7; tentatively, D is TRBD2 (5 bases). V was pared by 5 bases and J by 4 bases, with 18 bases between. CDR3 length: 15 residues. CDR1 is SGHTA and CDR2 is FQGNSA in the germline V gene. The entire variable domain, with the rest obtained from reference TRBV7-2 and TRBJ2-7, is as follows: GAGVSQSPSNKVTEKGKDVELRCDPISGHTALYWYRQSLGQGLEFLIYFQGNSAPDKSGLPSDRFSAERTGGSVSTLTIQRTQQEDSAVYLCASSPLRTSGYEQYFGPGTRLTVT.

The rearrangement joins TRBV10-3 to TRBJ2-3; tentatively, D is TRBD2 (5 bases). Germline V gene lookup returns CDR1 ENHRY and CDR2 SYGVKD. The germline V and J ends were trimmed by 7 bases and 1 base, with 9 bases remaining between them. This CDR3 comprises 13 residues. CDR3 bases: TGTGCCATCAAGCCAGCGGGCACAGATACGCAGTATTTT. Its translation: CAIKPAGTDTQYF.

This clone is categorized as large. Sequence at one end of the junction differs from germline and may be a read error. This chain connects TRBV7-7 to TRBJ2-1, with D perhaps being TRBD1 or TRBD2 (5 bases each). This CDR3 region has 16 residues. Germline V gene data show CDR1 as SSHAT and CDR2 as FNYEAQ (reference sequence). The CDR3 loop is CASSLAEGSSYNEQFF. In DNA form, the CDR3 reads TGTGCTAGCAGCTTAGCCGAGGGGAGCTCCTACAATGAGCAGTTCTTC. Supplemented by reference TRBV7-7 and TRBJ2-1, the full variable domain reads GAGVSQSPRYKVTKRGQDVTLRCDPISSHATLYWYQQALGQGPEFLTYFNYEAQPDKSGLPSDRFSAERPEGSISTLTIQRTEQRDSAMYRCASSLAEGSSYNEQFFGPGTRLTVL.

The chain combines TRBV18 with TRBJ2-3; 14 bases match TRBD2. This CDR3 has 18 residues. The trim removed 0 bases at V and 0 bases at J, leaving 2 bases unmatched. Germline V gene data show CDR1 as KGHSH and CDR2 as LQKENI. The CDR3 loop reads CASSPPGTSGGSTDTQYF. CDR3 DNA sequence: TGTGCCAGCTCACCACCCGGGACTAGCGGGGGAAGCACAGATACGCAGTATTTT.